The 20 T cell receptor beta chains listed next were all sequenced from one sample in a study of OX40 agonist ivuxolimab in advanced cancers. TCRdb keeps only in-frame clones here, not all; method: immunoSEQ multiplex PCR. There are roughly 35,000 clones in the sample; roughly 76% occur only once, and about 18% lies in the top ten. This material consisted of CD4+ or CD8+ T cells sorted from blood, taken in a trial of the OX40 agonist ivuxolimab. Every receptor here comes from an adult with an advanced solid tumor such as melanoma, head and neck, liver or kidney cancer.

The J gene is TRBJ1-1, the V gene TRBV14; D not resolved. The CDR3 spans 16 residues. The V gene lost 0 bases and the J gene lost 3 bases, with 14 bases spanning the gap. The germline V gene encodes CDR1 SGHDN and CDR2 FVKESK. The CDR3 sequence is CASSQERWVVDTEAFF. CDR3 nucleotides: TGTGCCAGCAGCCAAGAGAGGTGGGTTGTCGACACTGAAGCTTTCTTT.

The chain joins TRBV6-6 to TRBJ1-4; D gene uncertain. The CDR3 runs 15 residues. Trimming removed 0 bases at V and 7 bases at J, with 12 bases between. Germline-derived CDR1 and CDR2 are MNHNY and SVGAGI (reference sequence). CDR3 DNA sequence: TGTGCCAGCAGTTACTCGCCCGGGGTCGGTGAAAAACTGTTTTTT. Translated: CASSYSPGVGEKLFF.

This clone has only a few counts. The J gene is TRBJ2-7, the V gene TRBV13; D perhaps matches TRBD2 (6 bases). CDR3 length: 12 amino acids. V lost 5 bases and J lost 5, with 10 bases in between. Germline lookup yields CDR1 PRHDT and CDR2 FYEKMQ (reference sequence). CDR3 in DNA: TGTGCCAGCAGCCACAGACTAGACGAGCAGTACTTC. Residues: CASSHRLDEQYF.

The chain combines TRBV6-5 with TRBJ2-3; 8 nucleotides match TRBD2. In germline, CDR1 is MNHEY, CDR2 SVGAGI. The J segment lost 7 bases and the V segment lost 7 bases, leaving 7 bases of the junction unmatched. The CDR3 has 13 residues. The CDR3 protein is CASNGGAGNTQYF. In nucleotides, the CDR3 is TGTGCCAGCAACGGGGGGGCCGGAAATACGCAGTATTTT.

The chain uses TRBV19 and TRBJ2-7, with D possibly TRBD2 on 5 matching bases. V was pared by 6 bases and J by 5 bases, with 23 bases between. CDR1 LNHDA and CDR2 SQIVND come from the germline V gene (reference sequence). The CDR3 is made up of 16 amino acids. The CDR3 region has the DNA TGTGCCAGTAGCCTTCATCCTAGTTTTAGCGCGCACGAGCAGTACTTC. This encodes CASSLHPSFSAHEQYF.

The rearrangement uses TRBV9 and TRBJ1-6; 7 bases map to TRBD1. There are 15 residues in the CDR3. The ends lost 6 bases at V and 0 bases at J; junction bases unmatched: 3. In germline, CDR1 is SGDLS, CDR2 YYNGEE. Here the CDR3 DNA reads TGTGCCAGCACCAGACAGGGCTCCTATAATTCACCCCTCCACTTT. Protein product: CASTRQGSYNSPLHF.

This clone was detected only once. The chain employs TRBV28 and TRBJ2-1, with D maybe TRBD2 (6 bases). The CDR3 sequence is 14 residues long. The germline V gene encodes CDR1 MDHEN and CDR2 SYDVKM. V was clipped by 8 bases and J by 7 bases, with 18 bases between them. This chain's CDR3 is CASAGRQVRNEQFF. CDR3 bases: TGTGCCAGCGCAGGGAGGCAAGTCAGGAATGAGCAGTTCTTC.

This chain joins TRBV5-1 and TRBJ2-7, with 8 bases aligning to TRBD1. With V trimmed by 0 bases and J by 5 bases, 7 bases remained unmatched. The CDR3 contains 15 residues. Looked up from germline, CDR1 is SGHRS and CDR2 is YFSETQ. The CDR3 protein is CASSLERTGTNEQYF. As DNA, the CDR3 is TGCGCCAGCAGCTTGGAGCGGACAGGGACGAACGAGCAGTACTTC.

In DNA form, the CDR3 reads TGTGCCAGCAGCTTGGACAGTTTCACAGATACGCAGTATTTT. Translation gives CASSLDSFTDTQYF. The chain has TRBV11-3 and TRBJ2-3, with a weak D call TRBD1 (6 bases). Germline V gene data show CDR1 as SGHNT and CDR2 as YENEEA. The CDR3 covers 14 residues. Trimming removed 3 bases at V and 2 bases at J, with 9 bases between.

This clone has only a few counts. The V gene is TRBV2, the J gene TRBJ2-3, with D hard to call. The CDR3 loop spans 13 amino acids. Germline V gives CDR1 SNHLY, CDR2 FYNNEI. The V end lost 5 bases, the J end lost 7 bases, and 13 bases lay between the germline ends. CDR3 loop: CASSTDPSHTQYF. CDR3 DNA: TGTGCCAGCAGTACGGACCCGTCCCATACGCAGTATTTT.

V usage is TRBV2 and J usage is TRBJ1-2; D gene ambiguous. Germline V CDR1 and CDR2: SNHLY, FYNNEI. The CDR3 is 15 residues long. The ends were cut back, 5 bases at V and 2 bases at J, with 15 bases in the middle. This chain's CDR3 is CASSLSGRQNYGYTF. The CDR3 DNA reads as TGTGCCAGCAGTCTTAGTGGAAGGCAGAACTATGGCTACACCTTC. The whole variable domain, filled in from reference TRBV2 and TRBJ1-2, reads EPEVTQTPSHQVTQMGQEVILRCVPISNHLYFYWYRQILGQKVEFLVSFYNNEISEKSEIFDDQFSVERPDGSNFTLKIRSTKLEDSAMYFCASSLSGRQNYGYTFGSGTRLTVV.

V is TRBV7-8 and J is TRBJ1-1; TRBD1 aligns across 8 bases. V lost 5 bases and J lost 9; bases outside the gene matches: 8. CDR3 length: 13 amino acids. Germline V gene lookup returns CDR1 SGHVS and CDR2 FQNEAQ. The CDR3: CASSLSWTGKAFF. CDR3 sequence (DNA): TGTGCCAGCAGCCTATCATGGACAGGGAAAGCTTTCTTT. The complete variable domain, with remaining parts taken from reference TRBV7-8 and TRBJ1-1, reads GAGVSQSPRYKVAKRGQDVALRCDPISGHVSLFWYQQALGQGPEFLTYFQNEAQLDKSGLPSDRFFAERPEGSVSTLKIQRTQQEDSAVYLCASSLSWTGKAFFGQGTRLTVV.

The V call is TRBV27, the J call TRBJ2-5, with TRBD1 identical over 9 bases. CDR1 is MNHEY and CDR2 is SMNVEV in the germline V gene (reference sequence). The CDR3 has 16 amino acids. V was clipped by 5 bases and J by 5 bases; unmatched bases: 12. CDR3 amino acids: CASSTSLRDREETQYF. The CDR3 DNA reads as TGTGCCAGCAGTACGTCTCTCCGGGACAGGGAGGAGACCCAGTACTTC.

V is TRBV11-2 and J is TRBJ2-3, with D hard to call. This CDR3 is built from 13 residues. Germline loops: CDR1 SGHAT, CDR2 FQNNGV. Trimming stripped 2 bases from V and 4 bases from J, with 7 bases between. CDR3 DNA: TGTGCCAGCAGCTTAAATAGGGCAGATACGCAGTATTTT. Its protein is CASSLNRADTQYF. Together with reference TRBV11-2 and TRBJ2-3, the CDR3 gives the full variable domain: EAGVAQSPRYKIIEKRQSVAFWCNPISGHATLYWYQQILGQGPKLLIQFQNNGVVDDSQLPKDRFSAERLKGVDSTLKIQPAKLEDSAVYLCASSLNRADTQYFGPGTRLTVL.

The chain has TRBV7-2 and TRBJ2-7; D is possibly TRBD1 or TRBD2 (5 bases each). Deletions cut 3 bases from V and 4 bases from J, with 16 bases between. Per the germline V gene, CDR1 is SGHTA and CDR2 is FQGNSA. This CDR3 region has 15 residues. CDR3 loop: CASSLGPGNQYEQYF. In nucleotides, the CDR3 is TGTGCCAGCAGCTTGGGGCCGGGGAATCAGTACGAGCAGTACTTC.

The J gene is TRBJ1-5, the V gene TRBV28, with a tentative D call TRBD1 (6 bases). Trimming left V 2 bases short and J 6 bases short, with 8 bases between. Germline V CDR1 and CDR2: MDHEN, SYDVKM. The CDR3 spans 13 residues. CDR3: CASSLQGSQPQHF. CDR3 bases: TGTGCCAGCAGTTTACAGGGGAGTCAGCCCCAGCATTTT. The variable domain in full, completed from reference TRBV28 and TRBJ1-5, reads DVKVTQSSRYLVKRTGEKVFLECVQDMDHENMFWYRQDPGLGLRLIYFSYDVKMKEKGDIPEGYSVSREKKERFSLILESASTNQTSMYLCASSLQGSQPQHFGDGTRLSIL.

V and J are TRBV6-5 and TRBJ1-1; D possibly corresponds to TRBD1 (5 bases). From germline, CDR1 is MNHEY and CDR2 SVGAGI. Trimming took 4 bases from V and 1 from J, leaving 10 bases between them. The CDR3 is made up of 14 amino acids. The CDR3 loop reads CASSWGRENTEAFF. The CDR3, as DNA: TGTGCCAGCAGTTGGGGGAGAGAGAACACTGAAGCTTTCTTT.

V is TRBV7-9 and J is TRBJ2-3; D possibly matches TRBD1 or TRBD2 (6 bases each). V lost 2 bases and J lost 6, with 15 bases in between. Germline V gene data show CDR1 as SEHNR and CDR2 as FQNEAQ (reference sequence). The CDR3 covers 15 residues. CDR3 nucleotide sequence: TGTGCCAGCAGCTTATTTGGGGGGCCGAGGGATACGCAGTATTTT. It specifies CASSLFGGPRDTQYF.

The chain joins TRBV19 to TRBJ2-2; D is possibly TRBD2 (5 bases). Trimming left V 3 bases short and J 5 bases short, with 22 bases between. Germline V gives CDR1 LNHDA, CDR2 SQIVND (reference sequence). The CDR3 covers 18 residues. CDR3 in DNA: TGTGCCAGTAGTATTTTGGGGTTGGGTCGGGAAAGAACCGGGGAGCTGTTTTTT. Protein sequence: CASSILGLGRERTGELFF.

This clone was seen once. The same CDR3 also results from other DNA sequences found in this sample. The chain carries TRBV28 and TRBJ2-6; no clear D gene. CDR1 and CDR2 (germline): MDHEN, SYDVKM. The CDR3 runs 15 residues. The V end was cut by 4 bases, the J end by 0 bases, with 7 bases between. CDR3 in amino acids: CASSSVASGANVLTF. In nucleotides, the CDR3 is TGTGCCAGCAGTTCCGTAGCCTCTGGGGCCAACGTCCTGACTTTC.